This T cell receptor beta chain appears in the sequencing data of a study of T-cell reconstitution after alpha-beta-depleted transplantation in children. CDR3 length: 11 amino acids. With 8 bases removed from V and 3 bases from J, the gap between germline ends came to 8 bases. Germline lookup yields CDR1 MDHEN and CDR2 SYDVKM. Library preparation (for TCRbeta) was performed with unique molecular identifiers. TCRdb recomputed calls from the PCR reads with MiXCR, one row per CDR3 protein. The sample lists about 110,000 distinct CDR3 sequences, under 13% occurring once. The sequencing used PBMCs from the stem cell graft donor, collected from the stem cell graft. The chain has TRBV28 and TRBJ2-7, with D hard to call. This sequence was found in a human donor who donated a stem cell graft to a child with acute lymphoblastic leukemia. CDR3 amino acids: CASGESYEQYF. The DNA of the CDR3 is TGTGCCAGCGGAGAGAGCTACGAGCAGTACTTC.